These 14 T cell receptor beta chains came from one sample sequenced in a study of cytomegalovirus exposure and HLA in healthy donors. Clones were sequenced by immunoSEQ multiplex PCR, and TCRdb holds only the in-frame ones, with some missing. This sample carries about 400,000 clones, around 86% of them seen once, and the ten largest clones take 0.83%. The sequenced material came from PBMCs. The receptors were sampled from a woman in her late teens or twenties in good health and CMV-seronegative.

Regarding this clone: Different DNA sequences within this sample yield the same CDR3. The CDR3 reads CASSLLYEQYF. The DNA for the CDR3 is TGTGCCAGCAGTCTTCTCTACGAGCAGTACTTC. The rearrangement joins TRBV28 to TRBJ2-7; D not resolved. Germline-derived CDR1 and CDR2 are MDHEN and SYDVKM. Trimming pared 5 bases from V and 3 bases from J, leaving 5 bases between. The CDR3 contains 11 residues.

J is TRBJ2-3 and V is TRBV29-1; 9 nucleotides align to TRBD1. Germline CDR1 and CDR2: SQVTM and ANQGSEA. The V and J ends lost 1 base and 4 bases, in that order; junction bases with no gene match: 6. This CDR3 contains 15 residues. The CDR3 loop reads CSVEAHRGLADTQYF. The CDR3, as DNA: TGCAGCGTTGAAGCCCACAGGGGGCTGGCAGATACGCAGTATTTT.

This clone was counted a few times. CDR3 sequence: CATSRSGTGSSSGYTF. The CDR3 bases are TGTGCCACCAGCAGATCCGGAACCGGGAGCTCTTCGGGCTACACCTTC. The chain carries TRBV15 and TRBJ1-2; D uncertain. There are 16 residues in the CDR3. V lost 2 bases to trimming and J lost 8 bases, with 21 bases between them. CDR1 is LNHNV, CDR2 YYDKDF, per germline (reference sequence).

The V and J genes are TRBV6-4 and TRBJ2-1; a weak D match, TRBD2 (5 bases). Trimming took 4 bases from V and 3 from J, leaving 13 bases between them. This CDR3 has 15 amino acids. Germline V CDR1 and CDR2: MRHNA, SNTAGT. The CDR3 spells CASSVLFGSYNEQFF. In DNA, the CDR3 is TGTGCCAGCAGTGTCCTTTTTGGGAGCTACAATGAGCAGTTCTTC.

The rearrangement uses TRBV28 and TRBJ2-1; 7 nucleotides agree with TRBD2. The V gene's germline CDR1 is MDHEN and CDR2 SYDVKM. V lost 1 base and J lost 4; bases outside the gene matches: 7. The CDR3 has 16 residues. Written as DNA, the CDR3 is TGTGCCAGCAGTTTATCCACGGGAGGATTGTACAATGAGCAGTTCTTC. This encodes CASSLSTGGLYNEQFF. Complete variable domain (other parts from reference TRBV28 and TRBJ2-1): DVKVTQSSRYLVKRTGEKVFLECVQDMDHENMFWYRQDPGLGLRLIYFSYDVKMKEKGDIPEGYSVSREKKERFSLILESASTNQTSMYLCASSLSTGGLYNEQFFGPGTRLTVL.

The CDR3 is CASSRGYEQYF. CDR3 coding DNA: TGTGCCAGTAGCAGGGGTTACGAGCAGTACTTC. The rearrangement links TRBV19 to TRBJ2-7, with D possibly being TRBD1 (6 bases). The V end was cut by 6 bases, the J end by 4 bases, with 7 bases between. Germline V gives CDR1 LNHDA, CDR2 SQIVND (reference sequence). The CDR3 contains 11 residues.

The chain uses TRBV7-9 and TRBJ2-1, with D uncertain. CDR3 length: 13 amino acids. Trimming removed 4 bases at V and 5 bases at J, with 9 bases between. Germline lookup yields CDR1 SEHNR and CDR2 FQNEAQ (reference sequence). The DNA of the CDR3 is TGTGCCAGCAGCTCGATCGAGCACAATGAGCAGTTCTTC. This gives the protein CASSSIEHNEQFF.

The chain has TRBV29-1 and TRBJ2-7; 11 positions agree with TRBD1. Per the germline V gene, CDR1 is SQVTM and CDR2 is ANQGSEA. Trimming cost V 6 bases and J 4 bases; bases outside gene matches: 5. There are 13 residues in the CDR3. This chain's CDR3 is CSVLGQGAYEQYF. The CDR3 nucleotides are TGCAGCGTACTTGGACAGGGGGCTTACGAGCAGTACTTC.

This chain links TRBV18 with TRBJ1-5, with 7 bases lining up with TRBD1. The V segment lost 2 bases and the J segment 5 bases; nucleotides outside the gene matches: 3. CDR1 KGHSH and CDR2 LQKENI come from the germline V gene. The CDR3 length is 14 residues. The CDR3 DNA is TGTGCCAGCTCACCAGACAGGGTCGATCAGCCCCAGCATTTT. This translates into CASSPDRVDQPQHF. Full variable domain (remainder filled in from reference TRBV18 and TRBJ1-5): NAGVMQNPRHLVRRRGQEARLRCSPMKGHSHVYWYRQLPEEGLKFMVYLQKENIIDESGMPKERFSAEFPKEGPSILRIQQVVRGDSAAYFCASSPDRVDQPQHFGDGTRLSIL.

Here the CDR3 DNA reads TGTGCCTGGAGTGGGGAGGGCAGGGGGCTTTACACAGATACGCAGTATTTT. Translating it yields CAWSGEGRGLYTDTQYF. The chain is built from TRBV30 and TRBJ2-3; D is perhaps TRBD1 (8 bases). The germline CDR1 and CDR2 sequences are GTSNPN and SVGIG (reference sequence). V lost 1 base, J lost 2 bases, and 19 bases lay in between. This CDR3 region has 17 residues.

The chain carries TRBV19 and TRBJ1-2, with D possibly TRBD1 on 5 matching bases. The CDR3 extends over 17 amino acids. V was shortened by 3 bases and J by 7 bases, with 24 bases between the two germline ends. Germline lookup yields CDR1 LNHDA and CDR2 SQIVND (reference sequence). The CDR3 protein is CASSMGWVGTSPSGYTF. The CDR3 DNA reads TGTGCCAGTAGTATGGGATGGGTGGGGACTAGCCCATCTGGCTACACCTTC.

The V and J genes are TRBV28 and TRBJ2-1, with TRBD1 matching 8 bases. The CDR3 is made up of 15 amino acids. CDR1 MDHEN and CDR2 SYDVKM come from the germline V gene. Trimming cost V 5 bases and J 4 bases; bases outside gene matches: 7. In DNA, the CDR3 is TGTGCCAGCAGTCAACAGGGGGGTTCTTACAATGAGCAGTTCTTC. Translation: CASSQQGGSYNEQFF. The entire variable domain, with the rest obtained from reference TRBV28 and TRBJ2-1, is as follows: DVKVTQSSRYLVKRTGEKVFLECVQDMDHENMFWYRQDPGLGLRLIYFSYDVKMKEKGDIPEGYSVSREKKERFSLILESASTNQTSMYLCASSQQGGSYNEQFFGPGTRLTVL.

The chain couples TRBV10-1 to TRBJ2-7, with D possibly being TRBD1 (5 bases). The CDR3 extends over 10 amino acids. V shed 8 bases and J shed 6 bases, with 8 bases lying between them. Germline V gene data show CDR1 as WNHNN and CDR2 as SYGVQD (reference sequence). CDR3 sequence: CASPRVEQYF. In DNA form, the CDR3 reads TGCGCCAGCCCCAGGGTCGAGCAGTACTTC.

V gene TRBV28 combines with J gene TRBJ1-6, with TRBD1 as a possible D gene (5 bases). The V gene's germline CDR1 is MDHEN and CDR2 SYDVKM. V lost 7 bases and J lost 5, with 21 bases in between. CDR3 length equals 17 residues. The CDR3 nucleotides read TGTGCCAGCACTGTGGACACCCGATGGGGAAATAATTCACCCCTCCACTTT. Amino acid sequence: CASTVDTRWGNNSPLHF.